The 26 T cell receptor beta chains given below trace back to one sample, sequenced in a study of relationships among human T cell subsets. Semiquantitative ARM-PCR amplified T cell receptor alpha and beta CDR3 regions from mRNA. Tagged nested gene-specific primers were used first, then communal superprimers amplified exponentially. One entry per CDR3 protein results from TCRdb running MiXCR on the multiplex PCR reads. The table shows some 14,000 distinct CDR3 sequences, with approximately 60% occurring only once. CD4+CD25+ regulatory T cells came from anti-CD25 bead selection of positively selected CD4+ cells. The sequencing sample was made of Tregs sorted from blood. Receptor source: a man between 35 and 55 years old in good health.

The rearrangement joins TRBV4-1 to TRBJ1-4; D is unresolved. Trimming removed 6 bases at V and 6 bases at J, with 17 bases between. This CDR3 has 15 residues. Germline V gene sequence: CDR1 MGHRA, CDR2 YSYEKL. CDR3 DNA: TGCGCCAGCAGTTTCGACATAGGGATCTATGAAAAACTGTTTTTT. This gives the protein CASSFDIGIYEKLFF.

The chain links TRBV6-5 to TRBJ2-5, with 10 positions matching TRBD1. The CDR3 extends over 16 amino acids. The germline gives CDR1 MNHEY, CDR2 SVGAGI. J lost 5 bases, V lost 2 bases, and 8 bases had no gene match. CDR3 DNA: TGTGCCAGCAGTTACGGGACAGGGGAGAAGGGGGAGACCCAGTACTTC. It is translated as CASSYGTGEKGETQYF.

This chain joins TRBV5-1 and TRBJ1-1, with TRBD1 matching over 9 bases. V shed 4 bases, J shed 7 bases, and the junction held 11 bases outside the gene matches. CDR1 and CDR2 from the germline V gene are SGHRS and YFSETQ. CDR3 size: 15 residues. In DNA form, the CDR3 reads TGCGCCAGCAGCCTCACGACAGGGGGAAGCGGTGAAGCTTTCTTT. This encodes CASSLTTGGSGEAFF.

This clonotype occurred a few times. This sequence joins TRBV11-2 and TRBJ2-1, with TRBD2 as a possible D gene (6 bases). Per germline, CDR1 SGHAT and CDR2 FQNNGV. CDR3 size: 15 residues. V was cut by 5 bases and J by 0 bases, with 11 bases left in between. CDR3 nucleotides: TGTGCCAGCAGCCGACTTAGCGGCTCCTACAATGAGCAGTTCTTC. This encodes CASSRLSGSYNEQFF. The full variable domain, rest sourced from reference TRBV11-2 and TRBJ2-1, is EAGVAQSPRYKIIEKRQSVAFWCNPISGHATLYWYQQILGQGPKLLIQFQNNGVVDDSQLPKDRFSAERLKGVDSTLKIQPAKLEDSAVYLCASSRLSGSYNEQFFGPGTRLTVL.

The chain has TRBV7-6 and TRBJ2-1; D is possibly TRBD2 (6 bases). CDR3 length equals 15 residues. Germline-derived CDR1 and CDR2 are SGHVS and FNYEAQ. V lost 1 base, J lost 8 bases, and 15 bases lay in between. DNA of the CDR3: TGTGCCAGCAGCTTAGGAATAGCAGCGGGTGATGAGCAGTTCTTC. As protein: CASSLGIAAGDEQFF. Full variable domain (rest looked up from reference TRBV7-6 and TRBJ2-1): GAGVSQSPRYKVTKRGQDVALRCDPISGHVSLYWYRQALGQGPEFLTYFNYEAQQDKSGLPNDRFSAERPEGSISTLTIQRTEQRDSAMYRCASSLGIAAGDEQFFGPGTRLTVL.

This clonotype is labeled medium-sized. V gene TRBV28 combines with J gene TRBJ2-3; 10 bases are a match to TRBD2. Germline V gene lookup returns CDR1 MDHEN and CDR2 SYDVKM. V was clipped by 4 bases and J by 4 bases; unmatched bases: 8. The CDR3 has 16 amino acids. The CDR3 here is CASSSLAGVGADTQYF. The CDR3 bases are TGTGCCAGCAGTTCCCTAGCGGGAGTCGGGGCAGATACGCAGTATTTT.

The CDR3 coding sequence is TGTGCCAGCAGTACAACCTACGTTGGGCATGGCTACACCTTC. Protein: CASSTTYVGHGYTF. The chain carries TRBV28 and TRBJ1-2; D not resolved. V was shortened by 5 bases and J by 6 bases, with 16 bases between the two germline ends. The CDR3 is made up of 14 amino acids. Germline values: CDR1 MDHEN, CDR2 SYDVKM.

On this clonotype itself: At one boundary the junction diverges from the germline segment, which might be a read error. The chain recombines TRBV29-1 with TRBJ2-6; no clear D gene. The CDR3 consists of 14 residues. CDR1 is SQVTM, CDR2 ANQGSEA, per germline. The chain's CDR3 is CSVEEAAGANVLTF. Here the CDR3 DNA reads TGCAGCGTGGAAGAAGCAGCTGGGGCCAACGTCCTGACTTTC.

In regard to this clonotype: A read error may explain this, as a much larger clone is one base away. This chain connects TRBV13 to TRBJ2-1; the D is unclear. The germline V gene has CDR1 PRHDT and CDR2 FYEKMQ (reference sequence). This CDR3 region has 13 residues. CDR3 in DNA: TGTGCCGGCAGCTTAGACGGATACAATGAGCAGTTCTTC. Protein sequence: CAGSLDGYNEQFF. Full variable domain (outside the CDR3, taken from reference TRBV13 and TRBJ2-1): AAGVIQSPRHLIKEKRETATLKCYPIPRHDTVYWYQQGPGQDPQFLISFYEKMQSDKGSIPDRFSAQQFSDYHSELNMSSLELGDSALYFCAGSLDGYNEQFFGPGTRLTVL.

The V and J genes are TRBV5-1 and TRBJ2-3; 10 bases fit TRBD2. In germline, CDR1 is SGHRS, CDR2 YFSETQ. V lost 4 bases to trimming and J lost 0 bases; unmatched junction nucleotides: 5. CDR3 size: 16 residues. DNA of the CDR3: TGCGCCAGCAGCGGCGGACTAGCGGCTAGCACAGATACGCAGTATTTT. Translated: CASSGGLAASTDTQYF.

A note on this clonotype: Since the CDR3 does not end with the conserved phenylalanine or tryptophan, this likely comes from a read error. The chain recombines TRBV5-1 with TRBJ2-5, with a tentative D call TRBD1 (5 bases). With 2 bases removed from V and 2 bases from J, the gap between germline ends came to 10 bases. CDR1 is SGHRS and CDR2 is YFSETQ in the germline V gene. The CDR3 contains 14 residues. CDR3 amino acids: CASSLGAEQETQYL. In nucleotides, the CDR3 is TGCGCCAGCAGCTTAGGGGCGGAGCAAGAGACCCAGTACCTC.

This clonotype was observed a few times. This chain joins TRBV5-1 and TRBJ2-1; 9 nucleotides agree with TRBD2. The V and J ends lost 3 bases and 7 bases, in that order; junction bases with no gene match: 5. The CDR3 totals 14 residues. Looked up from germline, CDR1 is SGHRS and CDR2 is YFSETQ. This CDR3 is CASSSGLATNEQFF. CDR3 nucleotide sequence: TGCGCCAGCAGCTCTGGACTAGCGACGAATGAGCAGTTCTTC.

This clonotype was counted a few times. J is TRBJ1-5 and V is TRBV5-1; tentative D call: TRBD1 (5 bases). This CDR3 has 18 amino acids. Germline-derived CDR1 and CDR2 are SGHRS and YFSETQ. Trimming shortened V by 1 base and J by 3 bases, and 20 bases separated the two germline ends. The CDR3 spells CASSLIGPRDEANQPQHF. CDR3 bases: TGCGCCAGCAGCTTGATTGGCCCCCGGGACGAGGCCAATCAGCCCCAGCATTTT.

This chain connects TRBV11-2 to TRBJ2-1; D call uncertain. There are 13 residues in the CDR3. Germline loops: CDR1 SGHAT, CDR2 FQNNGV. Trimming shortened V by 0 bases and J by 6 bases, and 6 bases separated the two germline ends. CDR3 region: CASSLESGNEQFF. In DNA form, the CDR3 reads TGTGCCAGCAGCTTAGAATCTGGCAATGAGCAGTTCTTC. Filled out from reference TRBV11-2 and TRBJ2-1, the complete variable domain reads EAGVAQSPRYKIIEKRQSVAFWCNPISGHATLYWYQQILGQGPKLLIQFQNNGVVDDSQLPKDRFSAERLKGVDSTLKIQPAKLEDSAVYLCASSLESGNEQFFGPGTRLTVL.

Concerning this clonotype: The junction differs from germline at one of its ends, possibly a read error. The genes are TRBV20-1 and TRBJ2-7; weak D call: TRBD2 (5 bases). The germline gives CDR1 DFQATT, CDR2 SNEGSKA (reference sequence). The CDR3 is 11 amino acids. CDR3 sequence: CSTSDGDEQYF. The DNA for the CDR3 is TGCAGTACTAGTGACGGGGACGAGCAGTACTTC.

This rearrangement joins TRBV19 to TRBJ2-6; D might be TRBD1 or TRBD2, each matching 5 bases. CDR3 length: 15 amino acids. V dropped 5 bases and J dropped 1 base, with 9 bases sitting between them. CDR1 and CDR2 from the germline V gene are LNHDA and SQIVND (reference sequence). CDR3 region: CASSWGLSGANVLTF. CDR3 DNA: TGTGCCAGTAGTTGGGGGTTATCTGGGGCCAACGTCCTGACTTTC.

CDR3 coding DNA: TGTGCCAGCAGCTTATCTAACAGGAAGATGGTCCATCAGCCCCAGCATTTT. It translates to CASSLSNRKMVHQPQHF. J is TRBJ1-5 and V is TRBV7-8; D is possibly TRBD1 (5 bases). The CDR3 length is 17 residues. Between the trimmed V and J ends, which lost 2 bases and 5 bases, there was a span of 19 bases. Germline CDR1 and CDR2: SGHVS and FQNEAQ.

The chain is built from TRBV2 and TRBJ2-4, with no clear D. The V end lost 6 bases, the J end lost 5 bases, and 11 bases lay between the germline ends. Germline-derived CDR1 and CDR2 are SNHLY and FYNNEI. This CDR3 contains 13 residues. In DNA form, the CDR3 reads TGTGCCAGCAGCGAAACCACCGAAAACATTCAGTACTTC. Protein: CASSETTENIQYF.

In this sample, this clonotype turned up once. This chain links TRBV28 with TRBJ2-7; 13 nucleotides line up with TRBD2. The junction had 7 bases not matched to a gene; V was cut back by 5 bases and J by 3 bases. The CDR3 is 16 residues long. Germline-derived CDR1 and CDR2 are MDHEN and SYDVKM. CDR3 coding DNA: TGTGCCAGCAGTAAGGGGACTAGCGGGGCCCGCTACGAGCAGTACTTC. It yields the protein CASSKGTSGARYEQYF.

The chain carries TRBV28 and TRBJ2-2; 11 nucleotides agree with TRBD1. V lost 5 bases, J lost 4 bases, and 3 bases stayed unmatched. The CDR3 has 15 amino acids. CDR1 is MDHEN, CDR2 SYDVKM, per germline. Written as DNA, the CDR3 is TGTGCCAGCAGTAGGGGGACAGGGGGCACCGGGGAGCTGTTTTTT. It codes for CASSRGTGGTGELFF. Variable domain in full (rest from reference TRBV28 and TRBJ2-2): DVKVTQSSRYLVKRTGEKVFLECVQDMDHENMFWYRQDPGLGLRLIYFSYDVKMKEKGDIPEGYSVSREKKERFSLILESASTNQTSMYLCASSRGTGGTGELFFGEGSRLTVL.

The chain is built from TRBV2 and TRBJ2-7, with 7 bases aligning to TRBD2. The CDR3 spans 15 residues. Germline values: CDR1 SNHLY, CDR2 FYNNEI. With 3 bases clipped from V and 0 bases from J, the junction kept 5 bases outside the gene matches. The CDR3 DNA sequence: TGTGCCAGCAGTGACTCGGGGGGAAGCTCCTACGAGCAGTACTTC. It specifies CASSDSGGSSYEQYF.

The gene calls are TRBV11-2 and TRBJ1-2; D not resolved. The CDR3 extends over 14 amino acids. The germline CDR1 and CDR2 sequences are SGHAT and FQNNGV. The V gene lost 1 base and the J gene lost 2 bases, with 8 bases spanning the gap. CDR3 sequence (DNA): TGTGCCAGCAGCTTAGCAGGAATAAACTATGGCTACACCTTC. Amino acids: CASSLAGINYGYTF.

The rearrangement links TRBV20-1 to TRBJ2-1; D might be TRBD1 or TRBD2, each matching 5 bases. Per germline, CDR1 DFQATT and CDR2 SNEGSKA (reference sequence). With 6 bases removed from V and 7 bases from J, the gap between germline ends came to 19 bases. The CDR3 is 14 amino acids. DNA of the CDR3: TGCAGTGCCCGGGACCCAGGGAAAGGGAATGAGCAGTTCTTC. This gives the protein CSARDPGKGNEQFF.

CDR3 region: CASSQVNMISYNEQFF. CDR3 nucleotides: TGCGCCAGCAGCCAAGTAAACATGATCTCCTACAATGAGCAGTTCTTC. The chain uses TRBV4-1 and TRBJ2-1; D is ambiguous. Germline assignment: CDR1 MGHRA and CDR2 YSYEKL. V was trimmed by 1 base and J by 0 bases, leaving 10 bases between them. The CDR3 totals 16 residues.

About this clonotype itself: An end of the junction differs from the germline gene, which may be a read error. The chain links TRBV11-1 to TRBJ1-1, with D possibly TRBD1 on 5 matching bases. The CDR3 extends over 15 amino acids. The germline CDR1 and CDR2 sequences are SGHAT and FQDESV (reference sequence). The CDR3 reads CASSLVSEGYTEAFF. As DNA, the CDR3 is TGCGCCAGCAGCTTGGTATCCGAGGGGTACACTGAAGCTTTCTTT.

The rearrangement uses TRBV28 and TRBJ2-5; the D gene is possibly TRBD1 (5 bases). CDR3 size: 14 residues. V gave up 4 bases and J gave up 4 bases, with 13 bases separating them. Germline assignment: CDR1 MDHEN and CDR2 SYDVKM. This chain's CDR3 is CASSSDSRRETQYF. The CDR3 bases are TGTGCCAGCAGTTCCGACAGTCGTCGAGAGACCCAGTACTTC.